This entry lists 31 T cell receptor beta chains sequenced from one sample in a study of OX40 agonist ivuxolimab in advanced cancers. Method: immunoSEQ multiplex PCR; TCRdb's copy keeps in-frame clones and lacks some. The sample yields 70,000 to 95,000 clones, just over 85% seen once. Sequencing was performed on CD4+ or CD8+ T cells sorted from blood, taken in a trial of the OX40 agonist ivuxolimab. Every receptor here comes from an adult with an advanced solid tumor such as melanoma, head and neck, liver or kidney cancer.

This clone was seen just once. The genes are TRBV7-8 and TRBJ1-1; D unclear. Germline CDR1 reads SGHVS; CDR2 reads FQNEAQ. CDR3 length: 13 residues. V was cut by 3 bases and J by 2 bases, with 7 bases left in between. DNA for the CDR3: TGTGCCAGCAGCTTTCGGGGTAACACTGAAGCTTTCTTT. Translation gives CASSFRGNTEAFF.

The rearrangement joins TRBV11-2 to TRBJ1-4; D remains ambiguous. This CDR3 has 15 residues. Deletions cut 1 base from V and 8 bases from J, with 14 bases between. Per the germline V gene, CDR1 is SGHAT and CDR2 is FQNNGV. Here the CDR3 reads CASSLVNPRWEKLFF. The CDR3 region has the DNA TGTGCCAGCAGCTTAGTCAACCCTCGATGGGAAAAACTGTTTTTT.

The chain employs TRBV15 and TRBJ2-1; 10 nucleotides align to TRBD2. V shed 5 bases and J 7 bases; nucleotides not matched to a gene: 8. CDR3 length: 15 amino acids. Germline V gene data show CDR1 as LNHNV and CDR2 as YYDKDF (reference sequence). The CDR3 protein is CATSLPRTSGNEQFF. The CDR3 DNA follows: TGTGCCACCAGCCTACCCCGGACTAGCGGAAATGAGCAGTTCTTC.

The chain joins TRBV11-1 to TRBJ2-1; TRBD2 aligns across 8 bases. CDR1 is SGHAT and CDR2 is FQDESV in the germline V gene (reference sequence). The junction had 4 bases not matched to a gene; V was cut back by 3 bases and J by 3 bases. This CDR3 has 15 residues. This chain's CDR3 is CASSLALADYNEQFF. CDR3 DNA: TGTGCCAGCAGCTTGGCACTAGCGGACTACAATGAGCAGTTCTTC.

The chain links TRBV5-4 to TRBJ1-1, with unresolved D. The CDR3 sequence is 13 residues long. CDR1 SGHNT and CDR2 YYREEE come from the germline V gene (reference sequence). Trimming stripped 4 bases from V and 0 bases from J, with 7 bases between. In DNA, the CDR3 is TGTGCCAGCAGCCTCCTTATGAACACTGAAGCTTTCTTT. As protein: CASSLLMNTEAFF.

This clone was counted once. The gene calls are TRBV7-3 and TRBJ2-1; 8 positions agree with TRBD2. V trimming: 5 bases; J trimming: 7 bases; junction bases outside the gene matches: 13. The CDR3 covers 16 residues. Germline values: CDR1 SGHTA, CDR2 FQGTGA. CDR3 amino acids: CASSPTSGSRANEQFF. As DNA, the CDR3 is TGTGCCAGCAGCCCCACCAGCGGGAGTCGAGCAAATGAGCAGTTCTTC.

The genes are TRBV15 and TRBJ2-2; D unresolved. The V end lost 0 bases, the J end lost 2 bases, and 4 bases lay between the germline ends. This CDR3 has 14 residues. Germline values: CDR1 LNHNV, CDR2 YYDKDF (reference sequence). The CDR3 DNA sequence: TGTGCCACCAGCAGAGACCGTAACACCGGGGAGCTGTTTTTT. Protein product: CATSRDRNTGELFF.

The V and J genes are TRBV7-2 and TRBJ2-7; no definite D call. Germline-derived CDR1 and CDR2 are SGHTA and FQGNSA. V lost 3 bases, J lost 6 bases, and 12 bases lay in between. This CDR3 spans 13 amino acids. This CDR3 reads CASSFAERGEQYF. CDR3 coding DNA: TGTGCCAGCAGCTTCGCGGAGCGCGGCGAGCAGTACTTC.

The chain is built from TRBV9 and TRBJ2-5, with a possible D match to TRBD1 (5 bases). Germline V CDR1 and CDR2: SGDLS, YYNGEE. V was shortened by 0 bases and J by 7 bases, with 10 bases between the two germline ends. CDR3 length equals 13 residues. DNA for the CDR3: TGTGCCAGCAGCGTAGTCGACAGCCGGACCCAGTACTTC. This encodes CASSVVDSRTQYF.

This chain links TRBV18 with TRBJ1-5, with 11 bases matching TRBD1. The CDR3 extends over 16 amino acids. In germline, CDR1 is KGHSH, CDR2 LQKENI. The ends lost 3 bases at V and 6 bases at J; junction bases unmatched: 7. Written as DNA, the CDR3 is TGTGCCAGCTCACCCATGGGGACAGGGGGAGGTCAGCCCCAGCATTTT. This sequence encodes CASSPMGTGGGQPQHF.

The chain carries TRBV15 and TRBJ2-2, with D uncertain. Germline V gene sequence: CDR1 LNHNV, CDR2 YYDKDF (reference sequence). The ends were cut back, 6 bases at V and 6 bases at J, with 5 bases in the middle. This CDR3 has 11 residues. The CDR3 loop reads CATRGSGELFF. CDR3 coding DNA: TGTGCCACCAGAGGATCCGGGGAGCTGTTTTTT.

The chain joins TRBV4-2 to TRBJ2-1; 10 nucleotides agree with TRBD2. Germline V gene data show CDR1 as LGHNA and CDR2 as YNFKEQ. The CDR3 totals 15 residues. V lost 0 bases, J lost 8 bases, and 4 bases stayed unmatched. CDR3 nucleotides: TGTGCCAGCAGCCAAGAGTTAGCGGGAGGCTATGAGCAGTTCTTC. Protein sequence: CASSQELAGGYEQFF.

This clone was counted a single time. The CDR3 here is CASSTGAQETQYF. CDR3 DNA sequence: TGTGCCAGTAGTACGGGGGCGCAAGAGACCCAGTACTTC. J is TRBJ2-5 and V is TRBV19, with D tentatively TRBD1 or TRBD2 (6 bases each). The CDR3 covers 13 residues. V lost 4 bases and J lost 2, with 8 bases in between. Germline V lookup: CDR1 LNHDA, CDR2 SQIVND (reference sequence).

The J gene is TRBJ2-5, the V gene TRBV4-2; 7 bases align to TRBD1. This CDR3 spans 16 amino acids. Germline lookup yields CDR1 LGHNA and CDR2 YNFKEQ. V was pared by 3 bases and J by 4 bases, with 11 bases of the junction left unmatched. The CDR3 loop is CASSQLDRPLAETQYF. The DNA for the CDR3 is TGTGCCAGCAGCCAGTTGGACAGGCCCCTCGCAGAGACCCAGTACTTC.

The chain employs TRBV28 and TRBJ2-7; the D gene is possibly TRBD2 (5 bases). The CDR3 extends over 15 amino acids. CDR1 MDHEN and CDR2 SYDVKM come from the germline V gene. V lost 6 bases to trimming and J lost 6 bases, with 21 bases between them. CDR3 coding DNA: TGTGCCAGCAGAGGGAGTACCTCCTTTCGGCTCGAGCAGTACTTC. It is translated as CASRGSTSFRLEQYF.

CDR3 in amino acids: CASSANREVNTGELFF. DNA of the CDR3: TGTGCCAGCAGCGCAAACCGGGAGGTTAACACCGGGGAGCTGTTTTTT. The chain combines TRBV7-9 with TRBJ2-2; 7 bases fit TRBD2. Per germline, CDR1 SEHNR and CDR2 FQNEAQ (reference sequence). CDR3 length: 16 residues. V was clipped by 5 bases and J by 2 bases; unmatched bases: 8. The full variable domain, rest sourced from reference TRBV7-9 and TRBJ2-2, is DTGVSQNPRHKITKRGQNVTFRCDPISEHNRLYWYRQTLGQGPEFLTYFQNEAQLEKSRLLSDRFSAERPKGSFSTLEIQRTEQGDSAMYLCASSANREVNTGELFFGEGSRLTVL.

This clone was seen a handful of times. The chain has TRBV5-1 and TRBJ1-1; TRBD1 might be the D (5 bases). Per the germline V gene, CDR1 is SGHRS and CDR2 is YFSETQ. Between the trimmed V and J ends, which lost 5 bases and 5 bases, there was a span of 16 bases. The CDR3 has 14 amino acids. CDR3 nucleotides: TGCGCCAGCAGACCCAATGGGGAGGGGACTGAAGCTTTCTTT. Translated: CASRPNGEGTEAFF.

The CDR3 DNA sequence: TGTGCCAGCAGACCCCGGGACAGAAGAAATCAGCCCCAGCATTTT. Encoded protein: CASRPRDRRNQPQHF. The rearrangement links TRBV28 to TRBJ1-5, with TRBD1 matching 7 bases. CDR1 and CDR2 from the germline V gene are MDHEN and SYDVKM. The CDR3 is made up of 15 amino acids. V lost 6 bases to trimming and J lost 4 bases; unmatched junction nucleotides: 9.

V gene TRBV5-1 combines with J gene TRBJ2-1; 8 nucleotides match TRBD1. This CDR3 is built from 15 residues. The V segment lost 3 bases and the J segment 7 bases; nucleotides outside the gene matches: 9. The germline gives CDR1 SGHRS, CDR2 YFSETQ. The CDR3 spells CASSSSGGSSNEQFF. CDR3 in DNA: TGCGCCAGCAGCTCCTCAGGGGGCTCTAGTAATGAGCAGTTCTTC.

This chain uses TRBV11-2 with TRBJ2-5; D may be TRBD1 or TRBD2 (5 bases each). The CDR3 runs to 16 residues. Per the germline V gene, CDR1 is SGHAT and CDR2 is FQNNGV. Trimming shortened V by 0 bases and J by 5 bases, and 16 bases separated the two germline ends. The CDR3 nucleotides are TGTGCCAGCAGCTTAGATCTCGAGAGGGGCGCGGAGACCCAGTACTTC. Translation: CASSLDLERGAETQYF.

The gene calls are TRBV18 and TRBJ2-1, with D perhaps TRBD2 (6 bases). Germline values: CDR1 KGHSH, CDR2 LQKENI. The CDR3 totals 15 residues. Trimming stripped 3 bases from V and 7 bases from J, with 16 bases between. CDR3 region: CASSPLPGVVNEQFF. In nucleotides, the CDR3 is TGTGCCAGCTCACCGCTGCCGGGAGTTGTGAATGAGCAGTTCTTC.

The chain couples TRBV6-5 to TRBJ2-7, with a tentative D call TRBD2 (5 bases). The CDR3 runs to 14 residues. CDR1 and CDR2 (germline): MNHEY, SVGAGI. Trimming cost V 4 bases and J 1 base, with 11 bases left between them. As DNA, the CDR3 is TGTGCCAGCAGTTCATTGGGGAGTTCCTACGAGCAGTACTTC. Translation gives CASSSLGSSYEQYF.

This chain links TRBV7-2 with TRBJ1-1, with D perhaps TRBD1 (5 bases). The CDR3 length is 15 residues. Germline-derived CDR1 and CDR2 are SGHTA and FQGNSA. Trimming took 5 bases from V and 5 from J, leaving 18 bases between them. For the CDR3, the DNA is TGTGCCAGCAGCCTATCCAGAGCGGGGGTTACTGAAGCTTTCTTT. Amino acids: CASSLSRAGVTEAFF. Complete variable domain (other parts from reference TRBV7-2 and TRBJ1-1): GAGVSQSPSNKVTEKGKDVELRCDPISGHTALYWYRQSLGQGLEFLIYFQGNSAPDKSGLPSDRFSAERTGGSVSTLTIQRTQQEDSAVYLCASSLSRAGVTEAFFGQGTRLTVV.

This chain's CDR3 is CASSLGAGELFF. The CDR3 coding sequence is TGTGCCAGCAGCTTGGGTGCCGGGGAGCTGTTTTTT. V usage is TRBV5-4 and J usage is TRBJ2-2, with D unresolved. In germline, CDR1 is SGHNT, CDR2 YYREEE (reference sequence). The CDR3 is 12 amino acids. V was clipped by 0 bases and J by 6 bases, with 3 bases between them.

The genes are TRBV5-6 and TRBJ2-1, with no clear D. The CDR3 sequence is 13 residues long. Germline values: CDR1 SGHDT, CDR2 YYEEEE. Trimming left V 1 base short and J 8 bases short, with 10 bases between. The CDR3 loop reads CASSLSARDEQFF. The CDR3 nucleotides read TGTGCCAGCAGCTTGTCGGCCCGCGATGAGCAGTTCTTC. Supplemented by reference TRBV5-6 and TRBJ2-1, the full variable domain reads DAGVTQSPTHLIKTRGQQVTLRCSPKSGHDTVSWYQQALGQGPQFIFQYYEEEERQRGNFPDRFSGHQFPNYSSELNVNALLLGDSALYLCASSLSARDEQFFGPGTRLTVL.

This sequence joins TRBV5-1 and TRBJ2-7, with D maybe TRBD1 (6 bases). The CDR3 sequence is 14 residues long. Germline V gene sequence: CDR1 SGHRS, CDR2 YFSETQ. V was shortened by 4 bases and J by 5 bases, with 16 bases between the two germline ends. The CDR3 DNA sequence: TGCGCCAGCAGCCTCCAGGGGTTCGGCGACGAGCAGTACTTC. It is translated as CASSLQGFGDEQYF.

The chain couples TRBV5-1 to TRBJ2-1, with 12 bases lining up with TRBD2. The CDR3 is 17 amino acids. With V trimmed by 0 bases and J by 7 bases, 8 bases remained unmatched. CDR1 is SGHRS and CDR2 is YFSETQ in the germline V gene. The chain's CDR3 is CASSLGASGRARNEQFF. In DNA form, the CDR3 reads TGCGCCAGCAGCTTGGGTGCTAGCGGGAGGGCCCGGAATGAGCAGTTCTTC.

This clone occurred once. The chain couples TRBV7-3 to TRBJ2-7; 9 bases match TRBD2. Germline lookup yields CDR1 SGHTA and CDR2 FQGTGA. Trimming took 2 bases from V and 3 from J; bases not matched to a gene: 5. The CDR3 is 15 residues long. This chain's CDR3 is CASSLGAGGFYEQYF. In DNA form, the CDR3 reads TGTGCCAGCAGCTTAGGGGCGGGAGGGTTCTACGAGCAGTACTTC.

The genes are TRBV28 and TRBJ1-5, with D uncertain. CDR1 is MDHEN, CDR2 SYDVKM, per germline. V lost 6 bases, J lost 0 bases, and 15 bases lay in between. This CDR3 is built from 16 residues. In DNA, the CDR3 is TGTGCCAGCAGCCGGAGCGTCGGAACTAGCAATCAGCCCCAGCATTTT. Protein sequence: CASSRSVGTSNQPQHF.

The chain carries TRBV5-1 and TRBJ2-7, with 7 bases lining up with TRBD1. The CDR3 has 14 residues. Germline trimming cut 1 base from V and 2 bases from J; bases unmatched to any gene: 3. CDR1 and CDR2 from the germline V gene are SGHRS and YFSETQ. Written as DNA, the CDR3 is TGCGCCAGCAGCTTGACAGGGGCCGCCTACGAGCAGTACTTC. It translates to CASSLTGAAYEQYF. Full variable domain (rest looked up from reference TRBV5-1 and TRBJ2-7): KAGVTQTPRYLIKTRGQQVTLSCSPISGHRSVSWYQQTPGQGLQFLFEYFSETQRNKGNFPGRFSGRQFSNSRSEMNVSTLELGDSALYLCASSLTGAAYEQYFGPGTRLTVT.

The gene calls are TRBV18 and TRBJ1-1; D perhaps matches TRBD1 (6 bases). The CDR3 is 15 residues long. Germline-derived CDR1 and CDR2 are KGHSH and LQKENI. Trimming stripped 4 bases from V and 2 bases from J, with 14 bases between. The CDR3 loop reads CASSQGRTANTEAFF. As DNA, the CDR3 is TGTGCCAGCTCACAGGGCAGGACAGCCAACACTGAAGCTTTCTTT. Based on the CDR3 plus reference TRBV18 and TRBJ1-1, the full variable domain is NAGVMQNPRHLVRRRGQEARLRCSPMKGHSHVYWYRQLPEEGLKFMVYLQKENIIDESGMPKERFSAEFPKEGPSILRIQQVVRGDSAAYFCASSQGRTANTEAFFGQGTRLTVV.